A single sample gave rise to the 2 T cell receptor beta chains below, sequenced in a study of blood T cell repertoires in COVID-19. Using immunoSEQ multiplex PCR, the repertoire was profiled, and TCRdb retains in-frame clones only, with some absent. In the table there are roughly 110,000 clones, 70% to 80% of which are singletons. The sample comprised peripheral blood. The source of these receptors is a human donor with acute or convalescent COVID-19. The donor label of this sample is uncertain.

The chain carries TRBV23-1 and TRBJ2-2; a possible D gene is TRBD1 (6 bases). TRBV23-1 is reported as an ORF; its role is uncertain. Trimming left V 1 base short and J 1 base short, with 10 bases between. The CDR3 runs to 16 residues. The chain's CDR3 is CASSQLHRENTGELFF. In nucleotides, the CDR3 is TGCGCCAGCAGTCAATTGCACAGGGAGAACACCGGGGAGCTGTTTTTT.

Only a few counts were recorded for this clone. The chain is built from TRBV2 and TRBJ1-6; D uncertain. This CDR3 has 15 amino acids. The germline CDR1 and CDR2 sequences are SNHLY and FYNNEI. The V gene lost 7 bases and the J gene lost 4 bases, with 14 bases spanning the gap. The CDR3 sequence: CASTVVTGYNSPLHF. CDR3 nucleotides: TGTGCCAGCACGGTGGTGACGGGATATAATTCACCCCTCCACTTT.